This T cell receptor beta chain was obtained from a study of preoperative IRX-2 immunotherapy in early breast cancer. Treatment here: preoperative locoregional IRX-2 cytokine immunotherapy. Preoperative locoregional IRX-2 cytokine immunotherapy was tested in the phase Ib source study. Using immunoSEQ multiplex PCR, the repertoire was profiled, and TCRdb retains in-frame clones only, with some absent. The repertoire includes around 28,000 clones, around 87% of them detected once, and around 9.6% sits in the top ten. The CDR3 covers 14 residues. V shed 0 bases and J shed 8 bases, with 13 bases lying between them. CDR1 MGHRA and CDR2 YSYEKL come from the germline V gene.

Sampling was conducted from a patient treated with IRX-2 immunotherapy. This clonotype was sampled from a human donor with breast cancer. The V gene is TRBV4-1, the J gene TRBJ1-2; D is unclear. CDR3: CASSQDYLSNGYTF. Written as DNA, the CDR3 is TGCGCCAGCAGCCAAGATTACCTCTCCAACGGCTACACCTTC.